Shown below are 18 T cell receptor beta chains from a single sample sequenced in a study of blood T cell repertoires in COVID-19. Libraries were prepared by immunoSEQ multiplex PCR; TCRdb keeps only in-frame clonotypes and omits some of them. This sample has about 240,000 clones, with more than 75% found just once. Material for sequencing was peripheral blood. These receptors were collected from an elderly woman with COVID-19, enrolled during active disease.

This clone was found a few times. The V call is TRBV7-6, the J call TRBJ2-3; TRBD2 matches 11 bases. Germline V lookup: CDR1 SGHVS, CDR2 FNYEAQ. This CDR3 comprises 18 residues. The trim removed 4 bases at V and 6 bases at J, leaving 15 bases unmatched. DNA of the CDR3: TGTGCCAGCAGCTCCCCTTCTCCACTAGCGGGAGTCAGGGATACGCAGTATTTT. It encodes CASSSPSPLAGVRDTQYF.

This clone was recorded once. Sequence at one end of the junction differs from germline and may be a read error. The genes are TRBV7-7 and TRBJ2-1; no clear D. CDR3 length equals 15 residues. Germline lookup yields CDR1 SSHAT and CDR2 FNYEAQ (reference sequence). The CDR3 bases are TGTGCTAGCAGCCCTAATCGGTGGTCCTACAATGAGCAGTTCTTC. It codes for CASSPNRWSYNEQFF.

With regard to this clone: This same CDR3 is encoded by further DNA sequences in the sample. The rearrangement joins TRBV12-3 or TRBV12-4 to TRBJ1-5, with 9 bases matching TRBD1. The CDR3 consists of 13 residues. V lost 6 bases and J lost 4; bases outside the gene matches: 1. CDR3 nucleotides: TGTGCCAGCAGGGGGACAGGGAATCAGCCCCAGCATTTT. Protein sequence: CASRGTGNQPQHF.

V is TRBV6-2 or TRBV6-3 and J is TRBJ1-2; 7 nucleotides align to TRBD1. There are 15 residues in the CDR3. CDR1 is MNHEY, CDR2 SVGEGT, per germline. Germline trimming cut 5 bases from V and 2 bases from J; bases unmatched to any gene: 8. The CDR3 DNA is TGTGCCAGCAGTGCCGCAGGGGGACCAAACTATGGCTACACCTTC. This sequence encodes CASSAAGGPNYGYTF.

This clone was detected only once. The chain joins TRBV4-1 to TRBJ1-3; possible D gene TRBD1, 5 bases. V lost 0 bases and J 0 bases, leaving 15 bases between the germline ends. The germline V gene encodes CDR1 MGHRA and CDR2 YSYEKL. CDR3 length: 18 amino acids. The CDR3 region is CASSQEGPDASSGNTIYF. For the CDR3, the DNA is TGCGCCAGCAGCCAAGAGGGGCCCGACGCGTCCTCTGGAAACACCATATATTTT.

J is TRBJ1-3 and V is TRBV6-1, with a tentative D call TRBD1 (5 bases). Germline CDR1 is MNHNS and CDR2 is SASEGT. The CDR3 totals 17 residues. V was clipped by 4 bases and J by 2 bases, with 18 bases between them. The CDR3 reads CASSGGPAGRAGNTIYF. For the CDR3, the DNA is TGTGCCAGCAGTGGAGGACCTGCAGGGCGCGCTGGAAACACCATATATTTT.

The rearrangement joins TRBV5-8 to TRBJ2-3, with unresolved D. CDR1 is SGHTS, CDR2 YDEGEE, per germline. The CDR3 consists of 14 residues. With 4 bases removed from V and 0 bases from J, the gap between germline ends came to 9 bases. CDR3 in amino acids: CASSPLRSTDTQYF. CDR3 bases: TGTGCCAGCAGCCCATTGCGGAGCACAGATACGCAGTATTTT.

The chain combines TRBV5-5 with TRBJ1-2; possible D gene TRBD1, 5 bases. The germline V gene has CDR1 SGHKS and CDR2 YYEKEE (reference sequence). V was pared by 6 bases and J by 2 bases, with 20 bases between. CDR3 size: 16 residues. The CDR3 loop reads CASNPNQGVLNYGYTF. The CDR3 DNA sequence: TGTGCCAGCAACCCGAATCAAGGGGTCCTGAACTATGGCTACACCTTC.

The chain carries TRBV10-3 and TRBJ1-5, with TRBD1 as a possible D gene (5 bases). The CDR3 is made up of 13 amino acids. Germline V gene data show CDR1 as ENHRY and CDR2 as SYGVKD. Trimming left V 3 bases short and J 6 bases short, with 9 bases between. CDR3 bases: TGTGCCATCAGTGAAGTGGGGGGTCAGCCCCAGCATTTT. Its protein product is CAISEVGGQPQHF.

The J gene is TRBJ1-2, the V gene TRBV7-2, with 7 bases aligning to TRBD1. This CDR3 is built from 15 residues. J gave up 4 bases and V 1 base, and 6 bases lay outside the gene matches. Germline CDR1 SGHTA, CDR2 FQGNSA. This chain's CDR3 is CASSLVGTVVYGYTF. CDR3 coding DNA: TGTGCCAGCAGCTTAGTCGGGACAGTAGTCTATGGCTACACCTTC.

This chain uses TRBV10-3 with TRBJ1-6, with 9 bases identical to TRBD1. The CDR3 spans 15 residues. After removal of 10 bases from V and 6 bases from J, the junction contained 10 bases not matched to a gene. Germline V gene lookup returns CDR1 ENHRY and CDR2 SYGVKD. CDR3 nucleotide sequence: TGTGCCAGCCACCGGGACAGGGAATTTAATTCACCCCTCCACTTT. Protein product: CASHRDREFNSPLHF.

The chain has TRBV28 and TRBJ1-2, with D unclear. V lost 10 bases, J lost 0 bases, and 6 bases lay in between. This CDR3 has 11 residues. In germline, CDR1 is MDHEN, CDR2 SYDVKM. DNA of the CDR3: TGTGCCACCGACTCTAACTATGGCTACACCTTC. Residues: CATDSNYGYTF.

The DNA of the CDR3 is TGTGCCTTGAAGGGACTAGCTGGTTCGGAGACCCAGTACTTC. It translates to CALKGLAGSETQYF. The chain uses TRBV30 and TRBJ2-5, with 9 bases that match TRBD2. This CDR3 is 14 amino acids long. The germline gives CDR1 GTSNPN, CDR2 SVGIG (reference sequence). Trimming took 7 bases from V and 5 from J; bases not matched to a gene: 11.

The chain recombines TRBV6-2 or TRBV6-3 with TRBJ2-1, with 7 bases fitting TRBD2. V shed 5 bases and J 9 bases; nucleotides not matched to a gene: 4. CDR3 length: 12 amino acids. In germline, CDR1 is MNHEY, CDR2 SVGEGT. The CDR3 sequence: CASSPPSGEQFF. CDR3 in DNA: TGTGCCAGCAGTCCCCCTAGCGGTGAGCAGTTCTTC.

In its sample, this clone was seen a few times. The CDR3 spells CASSGGVDQPQHF. As DNA, the CDR3 is TGCGCCAGCAGTGGCGGAGTAGATCAGCCCCAGCATTTT. V and J are TRBV10-1 and TRBJ1-5; D unclear. Germline loops: CDR1 WNHNN, CDR2 SYGVQD (reference sequence). The CDR3 has 13 amino acids. V lost 4 bases and J lost 5, with 9 bases in between.

The chain joins TRBV19 to TRBJ1-1; 8 bases agree with TRBD1. Germline V lookup: CDR1 LNHDA, CDR2 SQIVND (reference sequence). The junction had 7 bases not matched to a gene; V was cut back by 3 bases and J by 4 bases. The CDR3 sequence is 15 residues long. DNA of the CDR3: TGTGCCAGTAGTATGGGGGACAGGATGAGCACTGAAGCTTTCTTT. It encodes CASSMGDRMSTEAFF.

This clone was detected only a few times. This chain links TRBV6-6 with TRBJ1-1; D unclear. Trimming removed 0 bases from V and 2 bases from J, with 7 bases in between. CDR3 length equals 14 residues. Germline V gene sequence: CDR1 MNHNY, CDR2 SVGAGI (reference sequence). The CDR3 DNA reads as TGTGCCAGCAGTTACTCGACACCAAACACTGAAGCTTTCTTT. Protein product: CASSYSTPNTEAFF.

This sequence joins TRBV7-2 and TRBJ2-3; 10 nucleotides line up with TRBD2. V shed 3 bases and J 1 base; nucleotides not matched to a gene: 13. The CDR3 spans 19 residues. Germline loops: CDR1 SGHTA, CDR2 FQGNSA. In nucleotides, the CDR3 is TGTGCCAGCAGCTTCTTATCTAGCGGGAGAAAGGAAGGCACAGATACGCAGTATTTT. It is translated as CASSFLSSGRKEGTDTQYF.